This is a list of T cell receptor beta chains from one sample in a study of OX40 agonist ivuxolimab in advanced cancers. Profiling relied on immunoSEQ multiplex PCR, and the TCRdb table lists in-frame clones only, not all of them. The sample contains about 84,000 clones, approximately 84% of which appear only once. The material sequenced was CD4+ or CD8+ T cells sorted from blood, taken in a trial of the OX40 agonist ivuxolimab. Receptors originate from an adult with an advanced solid tumor such as melanoma, head and neck, liver or kidney cancer. CDR3s leave out the opening cysteine and the closing phenylalanine or tryptophan. Rows give clone size only sometimes, using once, few, many, or a class for an expanded clone.

v_gene,j_gene,abundance,CDR3aa
TRBV18,TRBJ1-1,NA,ASSLTGIEETEAF
TRBV28,TRBJ2-1,NA,ASSLVQNNEQF
TRBV18,TRBJ1-4,few,ASSPGTGGIWLF
TRBV6-5,TRBJ1-1,NA,ASTRGGAEAF
TRBV6-5,TRBJ1-6,NA,ASSYLRGPPLH
TRBV5-1,TRBJ1-4,NA,ASRVTGGEKLF
TRBV6-1,TRBJ1-2,NA,ASSDGQGALKGYT
TRBV18,TRBJ1-3,NA,ASSPTGGWTGNTIY
TRBV19,TRBJ2-1,NA,ASSMTSGGAYEQF
TRBV5-8,TRBJ2-5,NA,ASSQGTGGRSETQY
TRBV28,TRBJ1-1,NA,ASSSPQGRTEAF
TRBV18,TRBJ1-2,NA,ASSPTGEGNYGYT
TRBV7-3,TRBJ2-1,NA,ASSLFRSSYNEQF
TRBV5-1,TRBJ2-5,NA,ASSSSGLAGGRETQY
TRBV14,TRBJ1-2,NA,ASSIGTGRLGYGYT
TRBV30,TRBJ1-1,NA,AFTKGKTNTEAF
TRBV28,TRBJ1-5,NA,ASRWTVGSNQPQH
TRBV7-2,TRBJ2-7,NA,ASSGRTGGEQY
TRBV11-1,TRBJ1-2,few,ASSDRGYYGYT
TRBV4-1,TRBJ2-6,once,ASSQGGSGANVLT